Listed below are T cell receptor beta chains from one sample, sequenced in a study of T cell repertoires in cytomegalovirus infection. TCRdb re-derived calls from the reads in MiXCR, one entry per CDR3 protein. Counted here are 400,000 or so distinct CDR3 sequences, roughly 31% occurring once; the ten biggest clones make up about an eighth. The sample consisted of PBMCs. Receptor source: a human donor in good health (CMV status not recorded). Some clones in this sample may be carry-over from other donors' samples. The CDR3 runs from the conserved cysteine through the conserved F or W. The order of the fields is D gene, V gene, clone size, J gene, CDR3 DNA, CDR3 protein. D genes are given only for firm matches. Size is omitted from some rows. Given values are once, few, many or a class for expanded clones.

TRBD2	TRBV6-1	many	TRBJ2-5	TGTGCCAGCAGTAAGACTAGCGGAGACCAAGAGACCCAGTACTTC	CASSKTSGDQETQYF
TRBD2	TRBV27	.	TRBJ2-1	TGTGCCAGCAGTATAACTAGCGGGGGGTCAAATGAGCAGTTCTTC	CASSITSGGSNEQFF
.	TRBV29-1	.	TRBJ2-1	TGCAGCGTCGAAAGGGAGGACTCCTACAATGAGCAGTTCTTC	CSVEREDSYNEQFF
.	TRBV9	.	TRBJ2-5	TGTGCCAGCAATCCCGGGGTCAGGGAAGAGACCCAGTACTTC	CASNPGVREETQYF
TRBD2	TRBV12-3/TRBV12-4	.	TRBJ2-1	TGTGCCAGCAGTTGCAATAGCGGGGGGGAGAATGAGCAGTTCTTC	CASSCNSGGENEQFF
.	TRBV4-1	few	TRBJ2-7	TGCGCCAGCAGCCAACCACTCGGAAACGAGCAGTACTTC	CASSQPLGNEQYF
TRBD1	TRBV19	.	TRBJ2-1	TGTGCCAGTCGACGAGGGGCACAGGGGATGTACAATGAGCAGTTCTTC	CASRRGAQGMYNEQFF
.	TRBV20-1	.	TRBJ2-7	TGCAGTGCCGACGACGCGAGCGGAGGTCGCAGTTATGGGTGGTACGAGCAGTACTTC	CSADDASGGRSYGWYEQYF
.	TRBV6-5	.	TRBJ2-3	TGTGCCAGCAGCACTGGGGTTTCAGATACGCAGTATTTT	CASSTGVSDTQYF
TRBD2	TRBV7-2	many	TRBJ2-7	TGTGCCAGCAGCTTAGGGGGTAGGGGCGGGGGAAGGGAGGGGCAGTACTTC	CASSLGGRGGGREGQYF
.	TRBV15	once	TRBJ2-7	TGTGCCACCAGCATTGGACACCTCCCTCACTACGAGCAGTACTTC	CATSIGHLPHYEQYF
.	TRBV20-1	.	TRBJ2-7	TGCAGTGCTCTCCCGGGACGGGGGGCGTACGAGCAGTACTTC	CSALPGRGAYEQYF
.	TRBV12-3/TRBV12-4	few	TRBJ1-1	TGTGCCAGCAGTTTTAGACGGAACACTGAAGCTTTCTTT	CASSFRRNTEAFF
TRBD1	TRBV28	.	TRBJ1-2	TGTGCCAGCAGTTTATCACAACGGACAGGGTACGGCTACACCTTC	CASSLSQRTGYGYTF
.	TRBV24-1	.	TRBJ2-1	TGTGCCACCAGCGGTGGAGGTGAGCAGTTCTTC	CATSGGGEQFF
.	TRBV7-2	many	TRBJ2-7	TGTGCCAGCAGCTTGGGGCCGGAAAACTACGAGCAGTACTTC	CASSLGPENYEQYF
.	TRBV19	.	TRBJ1-1	TGTGCCAGTAGTATGGGGGGGGCGACAGAAGCTTTCTTT	CASSMGGATEAFF
TRBD1	TRBV6-5	.	TRBJ2-3	TGTGCCAGCCGACACGACAGGGCGAAAGATACGCAGTATTTT	CASRHDRAKDTQYF
TRBD2	TRBV7-2	.	TRBJ2-3	TGTGCCAGCAGCTGGGGTGGGGGGGGGGGGACAGATACGCAGTATTTT	CASSWGGGGGTDTQYF
TRBD1	TRBV19	once	TRBJ1-1	TGTGCCAGTAGTATAGGGGACAGGGATCGTTTCAACACTGAAGCTTTCTTT	CASSIGDRDRFNTEAFF
.	TRBV7-9	few	TRBJ1-2	TGTGCCAGCAGCTTTAGTGATATCTATGGCTACACCTTC	CASSFSDIYGYTF
.	TRBV20-1	.	TRBJ2-1	TGCAGTGCTAGAGCGGGGGGCCGCTACAATGAGCAGTTCTTC	CSARAGGRYNEQFF
.	TRBV7-2	many	TRBJ1-4	TGTGCCAGCAGCTTGGGGCAGCCTAATGAAAAACTGTTTTTT	CASSLGQPNEKLFF
.	TRBV27	few	TRBJ1-6	TGTGCCAGCAGTCCTGGGACCGGACTCCCCCTCCACTTT	CASSPGTGLPLHF
.	TRBV5-4	.	TRBJ1-1	TGTGCCAGCAGCCGGATTGGGACGTCGAACACTGAAGCTTTCTTT	CASSRIGTSNTEAFF
TRBD1	TRBV20-1	few	TRBJ1-5	TGCAGTGCGGCGGGACAGGGAAGGACTCAGCCCCAGCATTTT	CSAAGQGRTQPQHF
TRBD1	TRBV18	.	TRBJ2-7	TGTGCCAGCTCACTTGGGAGACAGGGGAGTCGCTACGAGCAGTACTTC	CASSLGRQGSRYEQYF
.	TRBV19	.	TRBJ2-2	TGTGCCAGTAGTAACACAGCGAACACCGGGGAGCTGTTTTTT	CASSNTANTGELFF
.	TRBV18	few	TRBJ1-2	TGTGCCAGCTCACCACCGCCAGGGAGTGGGTACTATGGCTACACCTTC	CASSPPPGSGYYGYTF
TRBD2	TRBV12-3/TRBV12-4	few	TRBJ2-7	TGTGCCAGCAGTTTAACGGGGGGGCTAAGTGAGCAGTACTTC	CASSLTGGLSEQYF
.	TRBV6-1	.	TRBJ1-1	TGTGCCAGCAGTTATTGGCGGACAAGGGACACTGAAGCTTTCTTT	CASSYWRTRDTEAFF
.	TRBV7-7	many	TRBJ2-5	TGTGCTAGCAGCTTAGCGCCCGGGCTCCAAGAGACCCAGTACTTC	CASSLAPGLQETQYF
TRBD1	TRBV2	few	TRBJ1-1	TGTGCCAGCAGTGGACAGGGTCTAATTTCGACTGAAGCTTTCTTT	CASSGQGLISTEAFF
TRBD1	TRBV24-1	once	TRBJ2-1	TGTGCCACCAGTGTTACGACAGGGGGCGATGAGCAGTTCTTC	CATSVTTGGDEQFF
.	TRBV28	many	TRBJ1-3	TGTGCCAGCAGCTTTGGGGGGGCTTCTGGAAACACCATATATTTT	CASSFGGASGNTIYF
.	TRBV27	.	TRBJ2-1	TGTGCCAGCAGGCCCCGGAGCGTGTTGGGCAATGAGCATTTCTTC	CASRPRSVLGNEHFF